This T cell receptor (beta chain) stems from a study of cytomegalovirus exposure and HLA in healthy donors. This clone was observed a single time. Its antigen is still unknown. General study findings and limits: Per published reports, the classifier diagnosed cytomegalovirus status with high specificity and sensitivity. 164 TCR beta chains were listed as cytomegalovirus-associated.

Method: immunoSEQ multiplex PCR; TCRdb's copy keeps in-frame clones and lacks some. The repertoire has under 250,000 clones, 80% to 90% of them found once; the top ten carry 2% to 2.5%. This CDR3 has 15 amino acids. V was clipped by 3 bases and J by 6 bases; unmatched bases: 10. From germline, CDR1 is SEHNR and CDR2 FQNEAQ (reference sequence). This receptor was identified in a woman aged 18 to 35 in good health and CMV-seropositive. The chain is built from TRBV7-9 and TRBJ2-7; 8 bases line up with TRBD2. The sample comprised PBMCs. CDR3 coding DNA: TGTGCCAGCAGCTTGGCCGGGACTAGTCGATTCGAGCAGTACTTC. The encoded protein is CASSLAGTSRFEQYF.